A single T cell receptor (beta chain) is shown here with its context. This sample is drawn from a study of blood T cell repertoires in COVID-19. In the study overall: Donors in the United States, Italy and Spain gave samples during acute or convalescent COVID-19.

Trimming pared 5 bases from V and 13 bases from J, leaving 12 bases between. Germline-derived CDR1 and CDR2 are MNHNY and SVGAGI (reference sequence). The CDR3 loop spans 11 amino acids. Participants came from roughly 23 US areas, aged about 18 to 89 years. As originally analysed: How many nucleated cells were present was estimated from reference gene primer amplification. Sequencing was performed with immunoSEQ multiplex PCR; in TCRdb, only in-frame clones are kept and a portion is missing. V, J and clone size reflect that table, while D and trimming were determined from the DNA. The sample contains about 330,000 clones, over 80% of which appear only once.

The genes are TRBV6-6 and TRBJ2-1; D is unresolved. This clonotype was sampled from a man in his thirties or forties who had recovered from COVID-19. Source material: PBMCs or T cells enriched from blood (not recorded which). The CDR3 coding sequence is TGTGCCAGCAGTACCACGGGTCAACAGTTCTTC. Its protein is CASSTTGQQFF.